The rows below give T cell receptor beta chains drawn from one sample of a study of identical twins. One entry per CDR3 protein results from TCRdb running MiXCR on the 5' RACE reads. There are roughly 350,000 distinct CDR3 sequences in the sample; 9% to 15% occur only once, and roughly 7% lies in the top ten. The data were also submitted as part of a second study, on yellow fever vaccine responses in identical twins.

Sequencing was carried out using CD8+ T cells sorted from blood. All receptors derive from a woman between 18 and 29 years old in good health. Each CDR3 is given without its conserved first and last residue. The D gene is left open where the match is weak.

CDR3 protein: ASPNTGVPETQY
D gene: .
J gene: TRBJ2-5
V gene: TRBV21-1

CDR3 protein: ASEVGHSNTGELF
D gene: .
J gene: TRBJ2-2
V gene: TRBV11-2

CDR3 protein: ASSGASGGVWDNEQF
D gene: TRBD2
J gene: TRBJ2-1
V gene: TRBV28

CDR3 protein: ASSPSPTGRATSTDTQY
D gene: TRBD2
J gene: TRBJ2-3
V gene: TRBV9

CDR3 protein: ASSYPAVGTESLPSYNEQF
D gene: TRBD1
J gene: TRBJ2-1
V gene: TRBV6-2/TRBV6-3

CDR3 protein: ASSQAGLEQF
D gene: .
J gene: TRBJ2-1
V gene: TRBV14

CDR3 protein: ASNFFARLTGELF
D gene: .
J gene: TRBJ2-2
V gene: TRBV28

CDR3 protein: AIGPGPLCEQY
D gene: .
J gene: TRBJ2-7
V gene: TRBV4-1

CDR3 protein: ASSQALTEQF
D gene: .
J gene: TRBJ2-1
V gene: TRBV4-1

CDR3 protein: ASSLNSRGDLTEAF
D gene: .
J gene: TRBJ1-1
V gene: TRBV7-8

CDR3 protein: ASSVLAGGPGQY
D gene: TRBD2
J gene: TRBJ2-7
V gene: TRBV12-3/TRBV12-4

CDR3 protein: ASSRTSVSSYNEQF
D gene: TRBD2
J gene: TRBJ2-1
V gene: TRBV7-9

CDR3 protein: ASSLTSGGINEQF
D gene: TRBD2
J gene: TRBJ2-1
V gene: TRBV7-8

CDR3 protein: CAEGQGVPVVYNEQF
D gene: TRBD1
J gene: TRBJ2-1
V gene: TRBV20-1

CDR3 protein: ASSYLWLAGGCEQY
D gene: TRBD2
J gene: TRBJ2-7
V gene: TRBV6-2/TRBV6-3

CDR3 protein: ATLAPSSYEQY
D gene: .
J gene: TRBJ2-7
V gene: TRBV28

CDR3 protein: ATSSLTGDYGYT
D gene: .
J gene: TRBJ1-2
V gene: TRBV15

CDR3 protein: ASSPLKREPPDTQY
D gene: TRBD2
J gene: TRBJ2-3
V gene: TRBV18

CDR3 protein: ASTLGAGGNTGELF
D gene: TRBD2
J gene: TRBJ2-2
V gene: TRBV27

CDR3 protein: ATSDFAGGGETQY
D gene: TRBD1
J gene: TRBJ2-5
V gene: TRBV24-1

CDR3 protein: ASSPFFGGNPYEQY
D gene: .
J gene: TRBJ2-7
V gene: TRBV28

CDR3 protein: ASSLVWDTHNQPQH
D gene: .
J gene: TRBJ1-5
V gene: TRBV12-3/TRBV12-4

CDR3 protein: ASTTRVERLAGGPNEQF
D gene: TRBD2
J gene: TRBJ2-1
V gene: TRBV27

CDR3 protein: SVEFSRPDQETQY
D gene: .
J gene: TRBJ2-5
V gene: TRBV29-1

CDR3 protein: ASSLWSAGGDTQY
D gene: TRBD1
J gene: TRBJ2-3
V gene: TRBV7-2

CDR3 protein: ASSIGTQSYEQY
D gene: .
J gene: TRBJ2-7
V gene: TRBV11-2

CDR3 protein: ASSPGTLDSTDTQY
D gene: .
J gene: TRBJ2-3
V gene: TRBV7-9